These 22 T cell receptor beta chains originate from one sample sequenced in a study of Ad26.COV2.S vaccination and SARS-CoV-2 variants. Regarding treatment: roughly 18 received Ad26.COV2.S at low or high dose, single or two shots; roughly 5 received placebo; per-sample allocation not given. Specimen acquisition occurred on day 63 following the initial vaccine or placebo injection. Assay used: immunoSEQ multiplex PCR; TCRdb lists only in-frame clones, some missing. The sample records some 390,000 clones, 70% to 90% being singletons. The source was peripheral blood, collected in a trial of Ad26.COV2.S vaccine versus placebo. The receptors derive from a person aged 18-60 years who received the Ad26.COV2.S COVID-19 vaccine or a placebo.

This chain links TRBV7-2 with TRBJ2-1; no reliable D call. Germline V lookup: CDR1 SGHTA, CDR2 FQGNSA. Trimming removed 1 base from V and 9 bases from J, with 4 bases in between. This CDR3 is built from 11 residues. CDR3 amino acids: CASSLDGEQFF. The CDR3 DNA reads TGTGCCAGCAGCTTAGACGGTGAGCAGTTCTTC.

V usage is TRBV3-1 (or the pseudogene TRBV3-2) and J usage is TRBJ2-7; D unclear. Germline-derived CDR1 and CDR2 are LGHDT and YNNKEL (reference sequence). The CDR3 covers 15 residues. The V and J ends lost 4 bases and 1 base respectively, with 14 bases between them. The CDR3, as DNA: TGTGCCAGCAGCCCGACCATGGACGGTTCCTACGAGCAGTACTTC. As protein: CASSPTMDGSYEQYF.

This clone was counted only a few times. The chain recombines TRBV6-5 with TRBJ1-1; TRBD1 aligns across 8 bases. J lost 1 base, V lost 5 bases, and 6 bases had no gene match. The CDR3 has 15 residues. The germline V gene has CDR1 MNHEY and CDR2 SVGAGI. The CDR3 DNA sequence: TGTGCCAGCAGTCAGGGGGCTTGGACGAACACTGAAGCTTTCTTT. Protein: CASSQGAWTNTEAFF.

About this clone itself: One end of the junction varies from germline; a read error may be responsible. The chain joins TRBV5-1 to TRBJ2-2; D is possibly TRBD1 (6 bases). The CDR3 is 15 residues long. In germline, CDR1 is SGHRS, CDR2 YFSETQ. Here the CDR3 reads CASSLDTGNPGELFF. CDR3 sequence (DNA): TGCGCCAGCAGCTTGGATACAGGGAACCCCGGGGAGCTGTTTTTT.

V and J are TRBV18 and TRBJ2-1, with 7 bases lining up with TRBD2. V gave up 5 bases and J gave up 4 bases; unmatched junction bases: 8. This CDR3 has 15 amino acids. The germline gives CDR1 KGHSH, CDR2 LQKENI. The CDR3 coding sequence is TGTGCCAGCTCAGGTACTAGCGAAGGTTACAATGAGCAGTTCTTC. Translation: CASSGTSEGYNEQFF.

The chain employs TRBV11-3 and TRBJ1-1; D is possibly TRBD1 (6 bases). This CDR3 has 14 residues. The V end was cut by 0 bases, the J end by 4 bases, with 9 bases between. Germline V gives CDR1 SGHNT, CDR2 YENEEA. The CDR3 coding sequence is TGTGCCAGCAGCTTAGAATCAGGGGCCACTGAAGCTTTCTTT. This translates into CASSLESGATEAFF. The full variable domain, rest sourced from reference TRBV11-3 and TRBJ1-1, is EAGVVQSPRYKIIEKKQPVAFWCNPISGHNTLYWYLQNLGQGPELLIRYENEEAVDDSQLPKDRFSAERLKGVDSTLKIQPAELGDSAVYLCASSLESGATEAFFGQGTRLTVV.

The table lists this clone with a few counts. The chain couples TRBV7-2 to TRBJ2-5, with TRBD1 identical over 11 bases. Losses at the gene ends were 2 bases for V and 5 bases for J; bases not matched to a gene: 7. From germline, CDR1 is SGHTA and CDR2 FQGNSA. CDR3 length: 16 amino acids. The CDR3 bases are TGTGCCAGCAGCTTAATTGGACAGGGGGCGCGGGAGACCCAGTACTTC. Translating gives CASSLIGQGARETQYF. Combining the CDR3 with reference TRBV7-2 and TRBJ2-5 gives the whole variable domain GAGVSQSPSNKVTEKGKDVELRCDPISGHTALYWYRQSLGQGLEFLIYFQGNSAPDKSGLPSDRFSAERTGGSVSTLTIQRTQQEDSAVYLCASSLIGQGARETQYFGPGTRLLVL.

This chain joins TRBV7-2 and TRBJ2-5, with 8 bases aligning to TRBD1. The CDR3 extends over 17 amino acids. The V gene's germline CDR1 is SGHTA and CDR2 FQGNSA. The trim removed 2 bases at V and 6 bases at J, leaving 14 bases unmatched. The CDR3 sequence: CASSLSRQGWGVQTQYF. CDR3 DNA: TGTGCCAGCAGCTTATCCCGACAGGGGTGGGGGGTACAGACCCAGTACTTC.

The V gene is TRBV6-5, the J gene TRBJ1-4; no clear D. This CDR3 contains 14 residues. Germline loops: CDR1 MNHEY, CDR2 SVGAGI. Trimming took off 8 bases at V and 3 bases at J, with 13 bases between the two ends. The CDR3 region is CASRTTRANEKLFF. CDR3 DNA sequence: TGTGCCAGCCGCACGACAAGGGCTAATGAAAAACTGTTTTTT.

The chain recombines TRBV21-1 with TRBJ1-5; TRBD1 reflects the table's D call only, with no check against the DNA. TRBV21-1 is a documented pseudogene. This CDR3 spans 16 amino acids. CDR3 bases: TGTGCCAGCAGCAAAGTGGACAGTAATAGCAATCAGCCCCAGCATTTT. This sequence encodes CASSKVDSNSNQPQHF.

The gene calls are TRBV6-5 and TRBJ2-2, with a tentative D call TRBD1 (5 bases). The CDR3 totals 13 residues. Trimming left V 7 bases short and J 7 bases short, with 13 bases between. Germline V gives CDR1 MNHEY, CDR2 SVGAGI. The CDR3 sequence: CASITRDSGELFF. The CDR3, as DNA: TGTGCCAGCATCACCAGGGATAGCGGGGAGCTGTTTTTT.

In the case of this clone: Other DNA sequences in this specimen translate into the identical CDR3. V gene TRBV7-9 combines with J gene TRBJ2-3; D ambiguous. Between the trimmed V and J ends, which lost 2 bases and 9 bases, there was a span of 9 bases. Germline loops: CDR1 SEHNR, CDR2 FQNEAQ (reference sequence). The CDR3 extends over 12 amino acids. CDR3 sequence: CASSLWVDTQYF. CDR3 in DNA: TGTGCCAGCAGCTTATGGGTAGACACGCAGTATTTT.

With respect to this clone: Other DNA sequences within the sample encode an identical CDR3. The V and J genes are TRBV10-3 and TRBJ2-3; TRBD2 agrees at 16 bases. Germline V gene data show CDR1 as ENHRY and CDR2 as SYGVKD. The CDR3 is made up of 16 amino acids. The trim removed 6 bases at V and 6 bases at J, leaving 6 bases unmatched. CDR3 sequence: CAIRPGLAGGTDTQYF. CDR3 coding DNA: TGTGCCATCAGACCGGGACTAGCGGGGGGGACCGATACGCAGTATTTT.

The gene calls are TRBV5-5 and TRBJ2-5; no firm D call. Trimming took 4 bases from V and 1 from J, leaving 14 bases between them. CDR3 length: 15 residues. Germline loops: CDR1 SGHKS, CDR2 YYEKEE (reference sequence). CDR3 amino acids: CASSEEPRTQETQYF. As DNA, the CDR3 is TGTGCCAGCAGCGAAGAGCCTAGAACCCAAGAGACCCAGTACTTC.

This chain connects TRBV10-3 to TRBJ2-1, with 10 bases that match TRBD2. V lost 3 bases to trimming and J lost 7 bases; unmatched junction nucleotides: 9. This CDR3 has 16 residues. CDR1 and CDR2 (germline): ENHRY, SYGVKD. The CDR3 nucleotides are TGTGCCATCAGTGAAAGGGGAGCGGGGGGGAGAAATGAGCAGTTCTTC. Its translation: CAISERGAGGRNEQFF.

The CDR3 sequence: CATATSGDEQYF. CDR3 nucleotides: TGTGCCACCGCCACGTCCGGGGACGAGCAGTACTTC. V is TRBV10-3 and J is TRBJ2-7; D perhaps matches TRBD2 (5 bases). The CDR3 length is 12 residues. From germline, CDR1 is ENHRY and CDR2 SYGVKD. Trimming cost V 10 bases and J 5 bases, with 15 bases left between them.

This sequence joins TRBV7-8 and TRBJ2-7; 7 bases are a match to TRBD1. The length of the CDR3 is 15 residues. CDR1 and CDR2 (germline): SGHVS, FQNEAQ. V was pared by 4 bases and J by 4 bases, with 10 bases of the junction left unmatched. The DNA for the CDR3 is TGTGCCAGCAGCTCCCGGGACAGTCGTCCTTACGAGCAGTACTTC. Translating gives CASSSRDSRPYEQYF.

The CDR3 DNA is TGTGCCTCCCTGGAGAGGCCCTCTGGAAACACCATATATTTT. As protein: CASLERPSGNTIYF. The rearrangement joins TRBV6-5 to TRBJ1-3; D call uncertain. Germline V gene data show CDR1 as MNHEY and CDR2 as SVGAGI. The CDR3 runs to 14 residues. Between the trimmed V and J ends, which lost 11 bases and 0 bases, there was a span of 14 bases.

The V gene is TRBV6-5, the J gene TRBJ1-3, with D possibly TRBD1 on 5 matching bases. Germline CDR1 reads MNHEY; CDR2 reads SVGAGI. V was cut by 2 bases and J by 4 bases, with 12 bases left in between. This CDR3 region has 15 residues. The CDR3, as DNA: TGTGCCAGCAGTTACCGGGCAGGGTCCGGAAACACCATATATTTT. Translating it yields CASSYRAGSGNTIYF.

The chain couples TRBV6-5 to TRBJ1-4; the D is unclear. The CDR3 consists of 14 residues. V shed 5 bases and J shed 4 bases, with 11 bases lying between them. CDR1 is MNHEY and CDR2 is SVGAGI in the germline V gene. The CDR3: CASSLSGLNEKLFF. In DNA form, the CDR3 reads TGTGCCAGCAGTCTATCGGGCCTTAATGAAAAACTGTTTTTT.

V and J are TRBV3-1 (or the pseudogene TRBV3-2) and TRBJ2-3, with 7 bases fitting TRBD2. The junction had 7 bases not matched to a gene; V was cut back by 0 bases and J by 7 bases. From germline, CDR1 is LGHDT and CDR2 YNNKEL (reference sequence). This CDR3 comprises 15 residues. In DNA form, the CDR3 reads TGTGCCAGCAGCCAAGAAGGTACTAGCGCCAATACGCAGTATTTT. This codes for CASSQEGTSANTQYF.

The rearrangement joins TRBV5-6 to TRBJ1-6, with D uncertain. Germline loops: CDR1 SGHDT, CDR2 YYEEEE. Trimming stripped 2 bases from V and 8 bases from J, with 8 bases between. The CDR3 is 13 amino acids. The CDR3 region is CASSLRPHSPLHF. CDR3 DNA: TGTGCCAGCAGCTTACGTCCCCATTCACCCCTCCACTTT.